The 6 T cell receptor beta chains below were found in one sample sequenced in a study of CD8 T cells in ankylosing spondylitis. One entry per CDR3 protein, called by TCRdb with MiXCR from the 5' RACE reads. The sample includes about 310,000 distinct CDR3 sequences, less than 25% of them seen just once. The sample comprised blood, either unsorted or a sorted T cell fraction (not recorded which). The receptors come from a female donor with ankylosing spondylitis or in good health (not recorded which).

This clonotype has a handful of counts. The V gene is TRBV6-1, the J gene TRBJ2-1; D might be TRBD2 (5 bases). Per germline, CDR1 MNHNS and CDR2 SASEGT. V was clipped by 5 bases and J by 8 bases, with 10 bases between them. The CDR3 is 12 amino acids. The CDR3: CASSRVGDEQFF. As DNA, the CDR3 is TGTGCCAGCAGTCGAGTCGGGGATGAGCAGTTCTTC.

This clonotype was detected a few times. The rearrangement uses TRBV6-1 and TRBJ2-7; 7 nucleotides agree with TRBD1. With 7 bases clipped from V and 5 bases from J, the junction kept 11 bases outside the gene matches. This CDR3 has 14 residues. Germline loops: CDR1 MNHNS, CDR2 SASEGT. The CDR3 DNA is TGTGCCAGCAATACCGCTGACAGGGCGAACGAGCAGTACTTC. This translates into CASNTADRANEQYF.

This clonotype was counted a few times. V is TRBV12-3 or TRBV12-4 and J is TRBJ2-1; 9 bases map to TRBD2. The CDR3 runs 16 residues. V lost 5 bases, J lost 9 bases, and 14 bases stayed unmatched. The CDR3 DNA is TGTGCCAGCAGTCCCTTAGCGGGAGAGGGGTATGGTGAGCAGTTCTTC. The encoded protein is CASSPLAGEGYGEQFF.

For the CDR3, the DNA is TGCGCCAGCAGCTCGCGGATTCGGACAGGGGGAAAGGATGATACGCAGTATTTT. Translating gives CASSSRIRTGGKDDTQYF. The chain joins TRBV5-1 to TRBJ2-3; 10 nucleotides match TRBD1. The CDR3 totals 18 residues. Trimming cost V 3 bases and J 6 bases; bases outside gene matches: 16. Germline V gives CDR1 SGHRS, CDR2 YFSETQ.

In its sample, this clonotype was seen many times. The chain joins TRBV16 to TRBJ2-3; the D is unclear. The CDR3 runs 13 residues. V shed 5 bases and J shed 1 base, with 7 bases lying between them. From germline, CDR1 is KGHSY and CDR2 FQNENV. In nucleotides, the CDR3 is TGTGCCAGCAGCAGAAGAGGCACAGATACGCAGTATTTT. This gives the protein CASSRRGTDTQYF. Complete variable domain (other parts from reference TRBV16 and TRBJ2-3): GEEVAQTPKHLVRGEGQKAKLYCAPIKGHSYVFWYQQVLKNEFKFLISFQNENVFDETGMPKERFSAKCLPNSPCSLEIQATKLEDSAVYFCASSRRGTDTQYFGPGTRLTVL.

This sequence joins TRBV6-2 or TRBV6-3 and TRBJ2-2; perhaps TRBD2 as D (6 bases). The CDR3 length is 14 residues. The V end lost 8 bases, the J end lost 0 bases, and 10 bases lay between the germline ends. Germline V gives CDR1 MNHEY, CDR2 SVGEGT. CDR3 amino acids: CASRDFSNTGELFF. The CDR3 DNA sequence: TGTGCCAGCCGGGACTTTTCGAACACCGGGGAGCTGTTTTTT.